What follows are 30 T cell receptor beta chains derived from one specimen sequenced in a study of cytomegalovirus exposure and HLA in healthy donors. The PCR used 60 Vbeta and 13 Jbeta primers. TCRdb's copy holds only in-frame clones and misses some; the assay was immunoSEQ multiplex PCR. The sample contains about 170,000 clones, about 85% of which appear only once. The source material was PBMCs. These receptors originate from a boy under 10 years old in good health and CMV-seronegative.

The V gene is TRBV27, the J gene TRBJ1-1; TRBD1 might be the D (5 bases). The CDR3 has 14 amino acids. Looked up from germline, CDR1 is MNHEY and CDR2 is SMNVEV (reference sequence). The V and J ends lost 5 bases and 4 bases respectively, with 14 bases between them. CDR3 coding DNA: TGTGCCAGCAGTCGGGGGGGGTTGGGCACTGAAGCTTTCTTT. Its protein is CASSRGGLGTEAFF.

The chain has TRBV5-6 and TRBJ2-5, with D unclear. Germline lookup yields CDR1 SGHDT and CDR2 YYEEEE. The V end was cut by 2 bases, the J end by 5 bases, with 7 bases between. This CDR3 comprises 12 residues. The CDR3 DNA follows: TGTGCCAGCAGCTTTCCCGAGGAGACCCAGTACTTC. This translates into CASSFPEETQYF. Filled out from reference TRBV5-6 and TRBJ2-5, the complete variable domain reads DAGVTQSPTHLIKTRGQQVTLRCSPKSGHDTVSWYQQALGQGPQFIFQYYEEEERQRGNFPDRFSGHQFPNYSSELNVNALLLGDSALYLCASSFPEETQYFGPGTRLLVL.

The chain couples TRBV7-2 to TRBJ1-1, with 8 positions matching TRBD1. The CDR3 sequence is 13 residues long. Losses at the gene ends were 5 bases for V and 3 bases for J; bases not matched to a gene: 2. Germline V CDR1 and CDR2: SGHTA, FQGNSA. The CDR3 sequence is CASSLDRDTEAFF. CDR3 in DNA: TGTGCCAGCAGCCTGGACAGGGACACTGAAGCTTTCTTT.

The chain has TRBV5-4 and TRBJ2-7; 7 nucleotides line up with TRBD1. The CDR3 is 14 residues long. J was trimmed by 5 bases and V by 2 bases; bases with no gene match: 7. The germline V gene encodes CDR1 SGHNT and CDR2 YYREEE (reference sequence). The CDR3, as DNA: TGTGCCAGCAGCTTTGACAGGGCTTCTCACGAGCAGTACGTC. Amino acid sequence: CASSFDRASHEQYV.

The chain employs TRBV19 and TRBJ2-3; 8 bases fit TRBD2. This CDR3 region has 14 residues. The germline V gene has CDR1 LNHDA and CDR2 SQIVND (reference sequence). Germline trimming cut 6 bases from V and 2 bases from J; bases unmatched to any gene: 4. The DNA for the CDR3 is TGTGCCAGTAGCCCTAGCGGGTTCACAGATACGCAGTATTTT. Translated: CASSPSGFTDTQYF. The complete variable domain, with remaining parts taken from reference TRBV19 and TRBJ2-3, reads DGGITQSPKYLFRKEGQNVTLSCEQNLNHDAMYWYRQDPGQGLRLIYYSQIVNDFQKGDIAEGYSVSREKKESFPLTVTSAQKNPTAFYLCASSPSGFTDTQYFGPGTRLTVL.

This chain connects TRBV28 to TRBJ1-4, with TRBD1 matching over 9 bases. Germline V gene data show CDR1 as MDHEN and CDR2 as SYDVKM. CDR3 length: 17 residues. The trim removed 7 bases at V and 5 bases at J, leaving 14 bases unmatched. CDR3 in amino acids: CASNSDRGGRENEKLFF. CDR3 nucleotide sequence: TGTGCCAGCAACTCGGACAGGGGAGGGCGGGAAAATGAAAAACTGTTTTTT.

The chain links TRBV5-1 to TRBJ2-5, with 7 bases matching TRBD1. The CDR3 totals 17 residues. The J segment lost 0 bases and the V segment lost 3 bases, leaving 11 bases of the junction unmatched. Germline V CDR1 and CDR2: SGHRS, YFSETQ. In DNA form, the CDR3 reads TGCGCCAGCAGCTGGGGTGGGACAGACGGTTACCAAGAGACCCAGTACTTC. Translation: CASSWGGTDGYQETQYF.

The chain uses TRBV15 and TRBJ1-1; D is undetermined. Trimming removed 0 bases from V and 0 bases from J, with 2 bases in between. Looked up from germline, CDR1 is LNHNV and CDR2 is YYDKDF (reference sequence). The CDR3 is made up of 13 amino acids. CDR3 DNA sequence: TGTGCCACCAGCAGAGATATGAACACTGAAGCTTTCTTT. This codes for CATSRDMNTEAFF.

V is TRBV4-1 and J is TRBJ2-3, with 10 bases fitting TRBD1. The CDR3 consists of 17 residues. Germline CDR1 MGHRA, CDR2 YSYEKL. Trimming took 4 bases from V and 4 from J; bases not matched to a gene: 11. CDR3 loop: CASSRTGTGDEADTQYF. CDR3 nucleotides: TGCGCCAGCAGCCGTACCGGGACAGGGGACGAGGCAGATACGCAGTATTTT.

CDR3 sequence reads: CASAQLQGSDTQYF. In DNA form, the CDR3 reads TGTGCCAGCGCGCAATTACAGGGGTCAGATACGCAGTATTTT. This chain joins TRBV7-9 and TRBJ2-3, with 7 positions matching TRBD1. Germline-derived CDR1 and CDR2 are SEHNR and FQNEAQ (reference sequence). This CDR3 is built from 14 residues. J was trimmed by 4 bases and V by 8 bases; bases with no gene match: 9.

The chain is built from TRBV29-1 and TRBJ1-4, with D unresolved. Per germline, CDR1 SQVTM and CDR2 ANQGSEA. This CDR3 comprises 13 residues. V lost 1 base and J 7 bases, leaving 10 bases between the germline ends. CDR3 region: CSVEAGKREKLFF. The CDR3, as DNA: TGCAGCGTTGAAGCGGGAAAGCGTGAAAAACTGTTTTTT.

The chain carries TRBV7-9 and TRBJ2-1; 8 nucleotides match TRBD2. With V trimmed by 1 base and J by 11 bases, 10 bases remained unmatched. This CDR3 is built from 15 residues. The germline gives CDR1 SEHNR, CDR2 FQNEAQ (reference sequence). CDR3: CASSLVGLAGSKQFF. DNA for the CDR3: TGTGCCAGCAGCTTAGTCGGGCTAGCGGGTAGTAAGCAGTTCTTC.

This sequence joins TRBV2 and TRBJ1-3; D gene unclear. The length of the CDR3 is 12 residues. V was cut by 6 bases and J by 7 bases, with 10 bases left in between. Germline V gene data show CDR1 as SNHLY and CDR2 as FYNNEI. DNA of the CDR3: TGTGCCAGCAGCCGAGGAAGGAACACCATATATTTT. This translates into CASSRGRNTIYF.

This clone was seen once. The chain recombines TRBV30 with TRBJ2-7; TRBD2 agrees at 9 bases. Germline loops: CDR1 GTSNPN, CDR2 SVGIG (reference sequence). V dropped 1 base and J dropped 3; count of bases not matched to a gene: 7. The length of the CDR3 is 15 residues. CDR3 coding DNA: TGTGCCTGGAGTGGGCTAGCGGGGTTAGGCTACGAGCAGTACTTC. Translation: CAWSGLAGLGYEQYF.

J is TRBJ2-2 and V is TRBV15; 9 nucleotides match TRBD2. The CDR3 covers 16 residues. The V segment lost 1 base and the J segment 4 bases; nucleotides outside the gene matches: 4. Germline V gene lookup returns CDR1 LNHNV and CDR2 YYDKDF (reference sequence). The CDR3 region has the DNA TGTGCCACCAGCAGAGGCGCGGGGGGGGGCACCGGGGAGCTGTTTTTT. As protein: CATSRGAGGGTGELFF.

The chain couples TRBV27 to TRBJ2-3, with D perhaps TRBD1 (7 bases). V lost 6 bases and J lost 0, with 10 bases in between. This CDR3 has 14 amino acids. The germline V gene encodes CDR1 MNHEY and CDR2 SMNVEV (reference sequence). CDR3 sequence reads: CASREGASTDTQYF. The CDR3 DNA is TGTGCCAGCAGGGAGGGGGCTAGCACAGATACGCAGTATTTT.

The gene calls are TRBV5-4 and TRBJ2-7; tentatively, D is TRBD2 (5 bases). Trimming cost V 6 bases and J 3 bases, with 16 bases left between them. The CDR3 is 14 residues long. Germline assignment: CDR1 SGHNT and CDR2 YYREEE (reference sequence). CDR3 protein: CASIGSARDYEQYV. CDR3 DNA sequence: TGTGCCAGCATAGGGTCGGCGAGGGACTACGAGCAGTACGTC.

Only a few counts were recorded for this clone. V is TRBV6-5 and J is TRBJ2-7, with 11 nucleotides matching TRBD1. Germline CDR1 reads MNHEY; CDR2 reads SVGAGI. The CDR3 spans 14 residues. V shed 6 bases, J shed 0 bases, and the junction held 1 base outside the gene matches. CDR3 residues: CASRGQGASYEQYV. CDR3 coding DNA: TGTGCCAGCAGAGGACAGGGGGCCTCCTACGAGCAGTACGTC.

V and J are TRBV9 and TRBJ1-1; maybe TRBD1 (6 bases). V was shortened by 3 bases and J by 2 bases, with 14 bases between the two germline ends. The length of the CDR3 is 15 residues. Germline V gives CDR1 SGDLS, CDR2 YYNGEE. The CDR3 is CASSAIGGPNTEAFF. DNA of the CDR3: TGTGCCAGCAGCGCAATTGGGGGCCCAAACACTGAAGCTTTCTTT.

V and J are TRBV28 and TRBJ2-6; 10 bases are a match to TRBD1. The CDR3 totals 17 residues. Looked up from germline, CDR1 is MDHEN and CDR2 is SYDVKM. The J segment lost 3 bases and the V segment lost 4 bases, leaving 6 bases of the junction unmatched. The CDR3 loop reads CASSSGQGKSGANVLTF. The DNA for the CDR3 is TGTGCCAGCAGTTCGGGACAGGGGAAGAGTGGGGCCAACGTCCTGACTTTC. Full variable domain (rest looked up from reference TRBV28 and TRBJ2-6): DVKVTQSSRYLVKRTGEKVFLECVQDMDHENMFWYRQDPGLGLRLIYFSYDVKMKEKGDIPEGYSVSREKKERFSLILESASTNQTSMYLCASSSGQGKSGANVLTFGAGSRLTVL.

J is TRBJ2-7 and V is TRBV28, with D possibly matching TRBD2 (6 bases). V gave up 3 bases and J gave up 4 bases, with 22 bases separating them. Germline lookup yields CDR1 MDHEN and CDR2 SYDVKM. The CDR3 has 17 residues. The CDR3 here is CASSFDSSEVPRYEQYF. The CDR3 DNA is TGTGCCAGCAGTTTTGACTCTAGCGAGGTGCCTAGGTACGAGCAGTACTTC.

This rearrangement joins TRBV27 to TRBJ2-7, with D perhaps TRBD1 (5 bases). The V end was cut by 5 bases, the J end by 2 bases, with 16 bases between. Germline CDR1 MNHEY, CDR2 SMNVEV (reference sequence). The CDR3 covers 15 residues. CDR3 in DNA: TGTGCCAGCAGTCCCCCAGGGTATATAGCCTACGAGCAGTACTTC. Translation: CASSPPGYIAYEQYF.

The gene calls are TRBV27 and TRBJ2-1; D gene unclear. V lost 4 bases, J lost 4 bases, and 8 bases lay in between. Germline assignment: CDR1 MNHEY and CDR2 SMNVEV (reference sequence). The CDR3 extends over 13 amino acids. In nucleotides, the CDR3 is TGTGCCAGCAGTTCCCCCTTTTACAATGAGCAGTTCTTC. It codes for CASSSPFYNEQFF.

The gene calls are TRBV6-1 and TRBJ1-2; TRBD1 aligns across 8 bases. Germline CDR1 reads MNHNS; CDR2 reads SASEGT. The length of the CDR3 is 13 residues. With V trimmed by 4 bases and J by 6 bases, 4 bases remained unmatched. CDR3 nucleotides: TGTGCCAGCAGTGCGGGACAGGCCCATGGCTACACCTTC. Protein: CASSAGQAHGYTF.

A word on this clone: The junction departs from germline at one end; a sequencing error may be responsible. The V and J genes are TRBV15 and TRBJ2-1; D unclear. This CDR3 spans 12 amino acids. Germline CDR1 reads LNHNV; CDR2 reads YYDKDF (reference sequence). The CDR3, as DNA: TGTGCCACCAGCCCAAACTACGATGAGCAGTTCTTC. It is translated as CATSPNYDEQFF.

DNA for the CDR3: TGTGCCAGCAGCAACAGCAATCGGAACACTGAAGCTTTCTTT. The encoded protein is CASSNSNRNTEAFF. This chain links TRBV6-6 with TRBJ1-1; D not resolved. Germline CDR1 is MNHNY and CDR2 is SVGAGI (reference sequence). CDR3 length: 14 amino acids. The V and J ends lost 6 bases and 1 base respectively, with 12 bases between them.

J is TRBJ2-7 and V is TRBV6-5; 12 positions agree with TRBD2. Germline CDR1 and CDR2: MNHEY and SVGAGI. The CDR3 covers 14 residues. The V gene end was trimmed by 6 bases and the J gene end by 2 bases; junction bases not matched to a gene: 2. CDR3 nucleotide sequence: TGTGCCAGCAGATCTAGCGGGAGGGCCTACGAGCAGTACTTC. This gives the protein CASRSSGRAYEQYF.

The sample holds one count of this clone. The chain couples TRBV6-5 to TRBJ1-2, with a possible D match to TRBD1 (6 bases). With 5 bases removed from V and 6 bases from J, the gap between germline ends came to 19 bases. The germline CDR1 and CDR2 sequences are MNHEY and SVGAGI. CDR3 size: 15 residues. The CDR3 loop reads CASSRDSTGLDGYTF. Here the CDR3 DNA reads TGTGCCAGCAGTAGAGATTCCACAGGGCTTGATGGCTACACCTTC.

The chain combines TRBV28 with TRBJ1-5, with D unresolved. The germline V gene encodes CDR1 MDHEN and CDR2 SYDVKM. Trimming cost V 2 bases and J 11 bases, with 13 bases left between them. This CDR3 is 13 amino acids long. The CDR3 DNA is TGTGCCAGCAGTTTACCACCAGGAAAAGCCCAGCATTTT. Its protein is CASSLPPGKAQHF.

This clone was seen once. The chain carries TRBV21-1 and TRBJ2-3; the D segment call TRBD1 is taken from the table without a DNA check. TRBV21-1 is tagged as a pseudogene. CDR3 size: 17 residues. CDR3 loop: CASQSPPRDRGTDTQYF. The CDR3 DNA sequence: TGTGCCAGCCAATCTCCACCCCGGGACAGAGGCACAGATACGCAGTATTTT.